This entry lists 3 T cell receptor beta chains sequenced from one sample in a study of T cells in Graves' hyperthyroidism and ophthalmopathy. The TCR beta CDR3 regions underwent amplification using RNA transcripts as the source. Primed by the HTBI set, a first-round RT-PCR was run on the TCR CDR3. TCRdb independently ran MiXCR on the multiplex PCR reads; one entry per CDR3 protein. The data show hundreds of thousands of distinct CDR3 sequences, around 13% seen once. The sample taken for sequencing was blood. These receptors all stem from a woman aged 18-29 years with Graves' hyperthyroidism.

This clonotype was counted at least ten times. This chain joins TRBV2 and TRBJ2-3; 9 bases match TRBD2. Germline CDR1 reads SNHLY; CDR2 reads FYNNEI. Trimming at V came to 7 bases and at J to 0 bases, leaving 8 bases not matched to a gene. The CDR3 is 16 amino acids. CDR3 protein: CASIPRLAASTDTQYF. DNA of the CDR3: TGTGCCAGCATCCCCAGACTAGCGGCTAGCACAGATACGCAGTATTTT. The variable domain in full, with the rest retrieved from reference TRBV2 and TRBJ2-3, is EPEVTQTPSHQVTQMGQEVILRCVPISNHLYFYWYRQILGQKVEFLVSFYNNEISEKSEIFDDQFSVERPDGSNFTLKIRSTKLEDSAMYFCASIPRLAASTDTQYFGPGTRLTVL.

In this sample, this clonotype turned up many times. The CDR3 is CSVYRLPGGDQETQYF. The CDR3 DNA reads as TGCAGTGTATACCGGTTGCCAGGGGGGGACCAAGAGACCCAGTACTTC. The chain recombines TRBV20-1 with TRBJ2-5, with D perhaps being TRBD1 or TRBD2 (7 bases each). The V end was cut by 7 bases, the J end by 0 bases, with 21 bases between. Germline CDR1 and CDR2: DFQATT and SNEGSKA (reference sequence). The CDR3 has 16 residues.

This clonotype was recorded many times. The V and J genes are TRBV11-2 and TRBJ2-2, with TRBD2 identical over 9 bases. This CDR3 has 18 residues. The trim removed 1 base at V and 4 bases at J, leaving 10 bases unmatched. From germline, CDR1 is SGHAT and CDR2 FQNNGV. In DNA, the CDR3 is TGTGCCAGCAGCTTAGGCGGCGGGAGGGCCGAGGTCACCGGGGAGCTGTTTTTT. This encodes CASSLGGGRAEVTGELFF.